The clone carrying this T cell receptor beta chain appeared a few times. Its antigen is not known. The source of the sample is a study of response to subunit inactivated influenza vaccine. V shed 6 bases, J shed 8 bases, and the junction held 4 bases outside the gene matches. This CDR3 comprises 12 residues. TCRdb recomputed calls from the RT-PCR reads with MiXCR, one row per CDR3 protein. The table records approximately 730,000 distinct CDR3 sequences, roughly 14% of them present only once. Study outcomes and limitations: Authors suggested each seasonal influenza vaccination recruits few new T cells.

The TCR originated in a man in his fifties who received an inactivated influenza vaccine. The rearrangement links TRBV12-3 or TRBV12-4 to TRBJ2-1; 7 bases fit TRBD2. The input for sequencing was PBMCs from blood, taken roughly 15 days before vaccination. The CDR3 DNA follows: TGTGCCAGCAGCGCGGGGGTCGATGAGCAGTTCTTC. This codes for CASSAGVDEQFF.